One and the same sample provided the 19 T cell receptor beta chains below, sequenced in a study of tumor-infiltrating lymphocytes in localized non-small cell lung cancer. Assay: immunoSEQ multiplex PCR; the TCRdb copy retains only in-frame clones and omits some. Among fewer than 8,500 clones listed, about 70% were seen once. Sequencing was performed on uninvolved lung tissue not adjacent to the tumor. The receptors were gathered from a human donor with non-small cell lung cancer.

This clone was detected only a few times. CDR3 nucleotides: TGTGCCTGGAGTCTAGGGAGTAGCAACTATGGCTACACCTTC. It specifies CAWSLGSSNYGYTF. V usage is TRBV30 and J usage is TRBJ1-2; D unresolved. This CDR3 has 14 amino acids. V lost 2 bases and J 2 bases, leaving 12 bases between the germline ends. From germline, CDR1 is GTSNPN and CDR2 SVGIG (reference sequence).

The CDR3 DNA sequence: TGTGCCAGCAGGGAGGACAAGGGGGACGAGCAGTACTTC. Translation: CASREDKGDEQYF. The rearrangement uses TRBV2 and TRBJ2-7; possible D gene TRBD1, 6 bases. V lost 6 bases to trimming and J lost 5 bases, with 14 bases between them. Germline values: CDR1 SNHLY, CDR2 FYNNEI. This CDR3 is 13 amino acids long. Complete variable domain (other parts from reference TRBV2 and TRBJ2-7): EPEVTQTPSHQVTQMGQEVILRCVPISNHLYFYWYRQILGQKVEFLVSFYNNEISEKSEIFDDQFSVERPDGSNFTLKIRSTKLEDSAMYFCASREDKGDEQYFGPGTRLTVT.

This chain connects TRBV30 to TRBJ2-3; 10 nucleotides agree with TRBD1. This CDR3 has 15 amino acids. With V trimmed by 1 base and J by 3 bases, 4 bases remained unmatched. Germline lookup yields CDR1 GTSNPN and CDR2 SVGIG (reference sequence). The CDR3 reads CAWSAGTGVTDTQYF. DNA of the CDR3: TGTGCCTGGAGTGCCGGGACAGGGGTAACAGATACGCAGTATTTT.

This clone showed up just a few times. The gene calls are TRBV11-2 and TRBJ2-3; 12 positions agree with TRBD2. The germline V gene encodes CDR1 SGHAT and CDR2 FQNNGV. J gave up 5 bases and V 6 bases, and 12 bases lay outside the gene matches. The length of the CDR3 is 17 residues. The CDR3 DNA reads TGTGCCAGCAGTAAACAAACTCCGGGACTAGCGGGAGATACGCAGTATTTT. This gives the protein CASSKQTPGLAGDTQYF. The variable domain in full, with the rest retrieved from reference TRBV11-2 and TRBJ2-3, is EAGVAQSPRYKIIEKRQSVAFWCNPISGHATLYWYQQILGQGPKLLIQFQNNGVVDDSQLPKDRFSAERLKGVDSTLKIQPAKLEDSAVYLCASSKQTPGLAGDTQYFGPGTRLTVL.

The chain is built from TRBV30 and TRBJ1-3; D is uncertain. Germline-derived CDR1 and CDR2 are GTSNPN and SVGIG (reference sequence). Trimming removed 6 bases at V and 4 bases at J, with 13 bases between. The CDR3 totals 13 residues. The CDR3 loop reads CACDLGSGNTIYF. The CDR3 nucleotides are TGTGCCTGCGACCTGGGATCCGGAAACACCATATATTTT.

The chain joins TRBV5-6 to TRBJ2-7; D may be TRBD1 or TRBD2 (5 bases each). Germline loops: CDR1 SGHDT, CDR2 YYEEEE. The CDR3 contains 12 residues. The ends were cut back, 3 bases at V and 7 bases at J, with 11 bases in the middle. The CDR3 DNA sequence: TGTGCCAGCAGCTCCAGGGACGGGGAGCAGTACTTC. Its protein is CASSSRDGEQYF.

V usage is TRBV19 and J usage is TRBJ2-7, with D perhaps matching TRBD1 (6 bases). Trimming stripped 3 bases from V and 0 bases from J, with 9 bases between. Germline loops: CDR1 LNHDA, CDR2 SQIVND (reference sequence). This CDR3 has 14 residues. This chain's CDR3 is CASSMGAYSYEQYF. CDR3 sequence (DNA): TGTGCCAGTAGTATGGGGGCTTACTCCTACGAGCAGTACTTC.

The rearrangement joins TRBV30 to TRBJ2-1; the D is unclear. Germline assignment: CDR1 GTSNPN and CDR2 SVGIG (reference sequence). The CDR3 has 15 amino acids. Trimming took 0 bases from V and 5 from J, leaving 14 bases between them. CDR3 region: CAWSVLRPPHNEQFF. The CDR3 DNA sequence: TGTGCCTGGAGTGTACTGAGGCCCCCCCACAATGAGCAGTTCTTC.

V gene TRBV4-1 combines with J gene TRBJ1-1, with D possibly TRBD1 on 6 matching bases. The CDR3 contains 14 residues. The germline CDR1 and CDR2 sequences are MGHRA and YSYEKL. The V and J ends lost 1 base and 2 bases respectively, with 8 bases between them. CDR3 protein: CASSQGQVNTEAFF. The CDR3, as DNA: TGCGCCAGCAGCCAAGGACAGGTTAACACTGAAGCTTTCTTT.

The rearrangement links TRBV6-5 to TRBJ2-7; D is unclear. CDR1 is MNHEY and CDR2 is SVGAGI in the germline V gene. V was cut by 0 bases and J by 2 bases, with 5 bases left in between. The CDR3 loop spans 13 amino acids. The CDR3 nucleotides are TGTGCCAGCAGTTACTCCAGGACCTACGAGCAGTACTTC. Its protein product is CASSYSRTYEQYF.

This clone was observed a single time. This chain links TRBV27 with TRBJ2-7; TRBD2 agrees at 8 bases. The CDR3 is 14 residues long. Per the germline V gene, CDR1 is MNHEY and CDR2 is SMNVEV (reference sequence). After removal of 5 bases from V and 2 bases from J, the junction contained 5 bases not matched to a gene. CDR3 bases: TGTGCCAGCAGTCGGACGGGGGGGGCCTACGAGCAGTACTTC. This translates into CASSRTGGAYEQYF.

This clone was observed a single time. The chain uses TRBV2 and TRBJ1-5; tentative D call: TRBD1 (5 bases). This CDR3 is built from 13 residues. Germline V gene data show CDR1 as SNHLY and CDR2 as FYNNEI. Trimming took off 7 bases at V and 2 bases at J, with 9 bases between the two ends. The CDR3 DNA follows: TGTGCCAGCAAGGGGTTCCGCAATCAGCCCCAGCATTTT. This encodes CASKGFRNQPQHF.

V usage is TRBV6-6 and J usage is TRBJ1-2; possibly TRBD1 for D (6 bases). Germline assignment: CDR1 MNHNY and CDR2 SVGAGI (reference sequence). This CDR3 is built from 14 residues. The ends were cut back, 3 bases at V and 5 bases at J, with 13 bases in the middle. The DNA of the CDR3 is TGTGCCAGCAGTTATTCGGACAGTCGGTATGGCTACACCTTC. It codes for CASSYSDSRYGYTF.

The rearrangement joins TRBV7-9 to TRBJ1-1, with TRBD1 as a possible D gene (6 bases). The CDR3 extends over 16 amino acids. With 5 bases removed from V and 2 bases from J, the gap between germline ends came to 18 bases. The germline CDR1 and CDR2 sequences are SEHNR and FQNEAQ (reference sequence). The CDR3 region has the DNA TGTGCCAGCAGCCCCGCACAGGGAGGGGGTAACACTGAAGCTTTCTTT. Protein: CASSPAQGGGNTEAFF.

The CDR3 DNA sequence: TGTGCCAGCAGCTCCGGGACTAGCGGGAGAATTCCCGGGGAGCTGTTTTTT. Translating gives CASSSGTSGRIPGELFF. This chain links TRBV11-2 with TRBJ2-2; 14 bases are a match to TRBD2. The junction had 7 bases not matched to a gene; V was cut back by 4 bases and J by 6 bases. The CDR3 covers 17 residues. From germline, CDR1 is SGHAT and CDR2 FQNNGV.

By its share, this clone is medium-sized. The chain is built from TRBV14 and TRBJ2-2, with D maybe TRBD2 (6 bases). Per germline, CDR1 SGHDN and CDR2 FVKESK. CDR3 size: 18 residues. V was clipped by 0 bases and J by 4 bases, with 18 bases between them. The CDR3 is CASSQDPLLATSTGELFF. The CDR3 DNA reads TGTGCCAGCAGCCAAGACCCGTTGCTAGCGACTTCCACCGGGGAGCTGTTTTTT.

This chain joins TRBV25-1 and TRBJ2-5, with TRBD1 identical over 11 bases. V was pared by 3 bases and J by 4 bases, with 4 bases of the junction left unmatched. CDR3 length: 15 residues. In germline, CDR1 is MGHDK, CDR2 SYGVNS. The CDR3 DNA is TGTGCCAGCAGTGATACCGGGACAGGGGGAGAGACCCAGTACTTC. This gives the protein CASSDTGTGGETQYF.

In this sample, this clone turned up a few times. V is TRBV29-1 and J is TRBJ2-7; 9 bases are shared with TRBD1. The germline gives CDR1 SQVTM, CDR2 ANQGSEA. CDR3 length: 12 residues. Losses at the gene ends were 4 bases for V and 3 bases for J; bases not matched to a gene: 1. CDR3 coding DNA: TGCAGCGTTGCGGGACAGGGCTACGAGCAGTACTTC. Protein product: CSVAGQGYEQYF.

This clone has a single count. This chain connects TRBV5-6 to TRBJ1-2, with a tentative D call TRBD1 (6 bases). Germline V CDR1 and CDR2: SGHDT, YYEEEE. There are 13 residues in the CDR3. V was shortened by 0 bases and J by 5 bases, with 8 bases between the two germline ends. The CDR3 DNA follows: TGTGCCAGCAGCTTGGACAGGGCGTATGGCTACACCTTC. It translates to CASSLDRAYGYTF.